The TCR beta chain under discussion was sequenced for a study of beta chain features in type 1 diabetes. General study points: Insertions were fewer and deletions more numerous at VDJ junctions in type 1 diabetes patients. Patients' naive, central memory and regulatory TCRB repertoires appeared more alike than those of healthy donors.

Expressed TCRB transcripts got sequenced, as all isolated RNA was reverse transcribed. The table came from immunoSEQ multiplex PCR; TCRdb's copy has only in-frame clones and leaves some out. The sample shows hundreds of thousands of clones, roughly 16% of them seen only once. A remark on this clone: The antigen remains undetermined.

It was one heparinised blood draw, averaging about 116 mL, that each donor gave. Over 95% purity was reached by all sorted populations. Sequencing was performed on naive CD4+ T cells from blood. The clonotype comes from a man younger than 35 in good health.

As DNA, the CDR3 is TGTGCCAGCAGTCCGGGACAGAGTAAGCCTGGGGCCAACGTCCTGACTTTC. Translation: CASSPGQSKPGANVLTF. The chain links TRBV27 to TRBJ2-6, with TRBD1 matching over 7 bases. The J segment lost 2 bases and the V segment lost 5 bases, leaving 9 bases of the junction unmatched. This CDR3 comprises 17 residues. Germline V gene lookup returns CDR1 MNHEY and CDR2 SMNVEV (reference sequence).